The rows below give T cell receptor beta chains drawn from one sample of a study of identical twins. TCRdb itself ran the 5' RACE reads through MiXCR, one entry per CDR3 protein. The sample consists of 700,000 to 950,000 distinct CDR3 sequences, 9% to 15% of them appearing once. This sample also belongs to another study, concerning yellow fever vaccine responses in identical twins.

The sequencing sample was made of PBMCs. Source of these receptors: a woman under 30 in good health. CDR3s include the opening cysteine and the closing phenylalanine or tryptophan. The D gene is left open where the match is weak. Clone sizes are given selectively: once, few, many, or a class where the clone is expanded.

abundance,j_gene,d_gene,v_gene,CDR3aa,CDR3nt
NA,TRBJ2-7,TRBD1,TRBV9,CASSPFPGQGYEQYF,TGTGCCAGCAGCCCATTTCCGGGACAGGGGTACGAGCAGTACTTC
NA,TRBJ2-1,TRBD2,TRBV7-6,CASSLGGGLAGDEQFF,TGTGCCAGCAGCTTAGGGGGCGGACTAGCGGGGGATGAGCAGTTCTTC
NA,TRBJ1-5,TRBD1,TRBV28,CASRGQGKQPQHF,TGTGCCAGCAGGGGACAGGGGAAACAGCCCCAGCATTTT
few,TRBJ2-7,TRBD2,TRBV2,CASSDGTSGIEQYF,TGTGCCAGCAGCGACGGGACTAGCGGAATCGAGCAGTACTTC
many,TRBJ2-3,TRBD2,TRBV7-9,CASSLVSGGADTQYF,TGTGCCAGCAGCTTAGTAAGCGGGGGGGCCGATACGCAGTATTTT
NA,TRBJ2-2,TRBD2,TRBV20-1,CSARTSGRYTGELFF,TGCAGTGCACGGACTAGCGGACGTTACACCGGGGAGCTGTTTTTT
many,TRBJ2-3,NA,TRBV6-4,CASSPTSSTDTQYF,TGTGCCAGCAGTCCGACCTCTAGCACAGATACGCAGTATTTT
NA,TRBJ2-7,TRBD2,TRBV19,CASSKSSSGYEQYF,TGTGCCAGTAGTAAGAGTTCTAGCGGATACGAGCAGTACTTC
NA,TRBJ1-2,TRBD1,TRBV24-1,CATSGGQAKDGYTF,TGTGCCACCAGTGGCGGACAGGCAAAGGACGGCTACACCTTC
few,TRBJ1-1,NA,TRBV25-1,CASSATYINTEAFF,TGTGCCAGCAGTGCCACTTATATAAACACTGAAGCTTTCTTT
NA,TRBJ1-2,NA,TRBV29-1,CSVEERSRGPRDGYTF,TGCAGCGTTGAAGAGCGTTCCAGGGGACCGCGGGATGGCTACACCTTC
many,TRBJ2-2,NA,TRBV20-1,CSARDSGIPAGELFF,TGCAGTGCCAGGGACAGCGGGATCCCCGCCGGGGAGCTGTTTTTT
few,TRBJ1-2,NA,TRBV4-1,CASSPGRDNYGYTF,TGCGCCAGCAGCCCCGGGCGGGACAACTATGGCTACACCTTC
many,TRBJ2-1,TRBD1,TRBV5-5,CASSSLPGTGDHEQFF,TGTGCCAGCAGCTCCCTGCCCGGGACAGGGGACCATGAGCAGTTCTTC
NA,TRBJ2-3,TRBD1,TRBV24-1,CATSDFGTGFTDTQYF,TGTGCCACCAGTGATTTCGGGACAGGGTTCACAGATACGCAGTATTTT
NA,TRBJ2-7,TRBD2,TRBV25-1,CASSVTRGEYEQYF,TGTGCCAGCAGTGTGACCCGGGGGGAATACGAGCAGTACTTC
NA,TRBJ2-2,NA,TRBV18,CASSPGTADTGELFF,TGTGCCAGCTCACCCGGGACGGCGGACACCGGGGAGCTGTTTTTT
many,TRBJ2-1,NA,TRBV12-3/TRBV12-4,CASSPTGGPSNNEQFF,TGTGCCAGCAGTCCCACAGGCGGCCCCTCCAACAATGAGCAGTTCTTC
NA,TRBJ2-1,NA,TRBV6-5,CASSYSSQGRNEQFF,TGTGCCAGCAGTTACTCGAGTCAGGGGAGGAATGAGCAGTTCTTC
few,TRBJ1-6,TRBD1,TRBV12-3/TRBV12-4,CASSLATGGRSNSPLHF,TGTGCCAGCAGTTTAGCGACAGGGGGCCGAAGTAATTCACCCCTCCACTTT
many,TRBJ2-1,NA,TRBV11-2,CASSLSGQEIAASYNEQFF,TGTGCCAGCAGCTTATCCGGACAGGAGATAGCGGCGTCCTACAATGAGCAGTTCTTC
NA,TRBJ1-2,TRBD1,TRBV4-1,CASSQTGQAGYTF,TGCGCCAGCAGCCAGACCGGACAGGCTGGCTACACCTTC
NA,TRBJ2-4,TRBD1,TRBV12-3/TRBV12-4,CACSYVGGTGTSKNIQYF,TGTGCCTGCAGCTACGTTGGCGGGACAGGGACGTCCAAAAACATTCAGTACTTC
NA,TRBJ2-2,NA,TRBV20-1,CSARDGRGLRPSDTGELFF,TGCAGTGCTAGAGATGGAAGAGGGTTGAGGCCCTCGGACACCGGGGAGCTGTTTTTT
few,TRBJ1-1,NA,TRBV18,CASSPIAGQTNTEAFF,TGTGCCAGCTCACCGATCGCTGGGCAAACGAACACTGAAGCTTTCTTT
few,TRBJ1-1,NA,TRBV3-1,CASSPSGGKVDTEAFF,TGTGCCAGCAGCCCCTCGGGGGGAAAGGTGGACACTGAAGCTTTCTTT
few,TRBJ1-3,NA,TRBV11-2,CASRAGRSGNTIYF,TGTGCCAGCAGAGCGGGGAGATCTGGAAACACCATATATTTT
NA,TRBJ2-2,NA,TRBV29-1,CSVGQGVGELFF,TGCAGCGTTGGTCAGGGCGTCGGGGAGCTGTTTTTT
many,TRBJ1-1,NA,TRBV12-3/TRBV12-4,CASSLTNTEAFF,TGTGCCAGCAGTTTGACGAACACTGAAGCTTTCTTT
many,TRBJ2-1,NA,TRBV5-1,CASSSTYNEQFF,TGCGCCAGCAGCTCCACATACAATGAGCAGTTCTTC
few,TRBJ2-1,NA,TRBV7-8,CASRSRELVGNEQFF,TGTGCCAGCAGGAGTAGGGAGCTCGTGGGGAATGAGCAGTTCTTC
NA,TRBJ2-1,NA,TRBV6-1,CASRTLYSDFYNEQFF,TGTGCCAGCAGAACCCTCTATTCGGACTTTTACAATGAGCAGTTCTTC
NA,TRBJ2-3,TRBD2,TRBV10-2,CASLRGGEVDTQYF,TGCGCCAGCCTACGGGGAGGGGAGGTAGATACGCAGTATTTT
NA,TRBJ1-5,NA,TRBV21-1,CASSKVQGDQPQHF,TGTGCCAGCAGCAAAGTGCAGGGGGATCAGCCCCAGCATTTT
few,TRBJ1-5,TRBD1,TRBV28,CASSTDRRPNQPQHF,TGTGCCAGCAGCACGGACAGGCGCCCTAATCAGCCCCAGCATTTT
once,TRBJ2-1,NA,TRBV6-1,CASFGEYDEQFF,TGTGCCAGCTTCGGGGAGTACGATGAGCAGTTCTTC
NA,TRBJ1-5,NA,TRBV5-1,CASSLEGAGNNQPQHF,TGCGCCAGCAGCTTGGAGGGCGCCGGTAACAATCAGCCCCAGCATTTT
many,TRBJ2-7,NA,TRBV24-1,CATSNGSIYEQYF,TGTGCCACCAGTAACGGGAGTATTTACGAGCAGTACTTC
NA,TRBJ2-5,NA,TRBV12-3/TRBV12-4,CASSLTAAQETQYF,TGTGCCAGCAGTTTGACAGCCGCTCAAGAGACCCAGTACTTC
NA,TRBJ2-7,NA,TRBV3-1,CASSQGPATRGRYEQYF,TGTGCCAGCAGCCAAGGTCCTGCTACCCGGGGACGCTACGAGCAGTACTTC
few,TRBJ2-5,TRBD2,TRBV3-1,CASSHLAGGETQYF,TGTGCCAGCAGCCACCTAGCGGGGGGGGAGACCCAGTACTTC
many,TRBJ1-1,NA,TRBV5-1,CASSLGGIGHTEAFF,TGCGCCAGCAGCTTGGGAGGGATTGGACACACTGAAGCTTTCTTT
few,TRBJ2-3,NA,TRBV7-9,CASSLRDSATDTQYF,TGTGCCAGCAGCTTAAGGGACTCCGCCACAGATACGCAGTATTTT
many,TRBJ1-1,NA,TRBV2,CASSEAGTGNTEAFF,TGTGCCAGCAGTGAAGCGGGGACGGGGAACACTGAAGCTTTCTTT
few,TRBJ2-7,NA,TRBV6-5,CASWGLPGEQYF,TGTGCCAGCTGGGGCCTGCCCGGCGAGCAGTACTTC
few,TRBJ1-1,TRBD1,TRBV20-1,CSAPGQGDTEAFF,TGCAGTGCTCCCGGACAGGGGGACACTGAAGCTTTCTTT
many,TRBJ2-3,NA,TRBV19,CASSIGDTQYF,TGTGCCAGTAGTATTGGAGATACGCAGTATTTT
few,TRBJ2-7,NA,TRBV20-1,CSARDRSGSYEQYF,TGCAGTGCTAGAGATAGGAGCGGGTCCTACGAGCAGTACTTC
NA,TRBJ2-1,NA,TRBV29-1,CSVETTFLYNEQFF,TGCAGCGTTGAGACTACATTTTTGTACAATGAGCAGTTCTTC
NA,TRBJ2-3,TRBD2,TRBV24-1,CATRRAGGNTDTQYF,TGTGCCACCAGGAGAGCGGGGGGTAACACAGATACGCAGTATTTT
NA,TRBJ1-2,NA,TRBV3-1,CASSQAGYYYGYTF,TGTGCCAGCAGCCAAGCTGGGTACTACTATGGCTACACCTTC
few,TRBJ1-6,TRBD1,TRBV12-3/TRBV12-4,CASSLTGISPLHF,TGTGCCAGCAGTTTGACAGGGATTTCACCCCTCCACTTT
many,TRBJ1-1,TRBD1,TRBV9,CASSVGTGTEAFF,TGTGCCAGCAGCGTAGGGACAGGGACTGAAGCTTTCTTT
NA,TRBJ1-2,NA,TRBV20-1,CSAITGSNYGYTF,TGCAGTGCTATTACCGGCAGTAACTATGGCTACACCTTC
NA,TRBJ1-2,TRBD1,TRBV6-1,CASTDRVYGYTF,TGTGCCAGCACTGACAGGGTCTATGGCTACACCTTC
many,TRBJ1-2,TRBD1,TRBV29-1,CSVLDRGENYGYTF,TGCAGCGTTCTGGACAGGGGAGAGAACTATGGCTACACCTTC
NA,TRBJ1-2,NA,TRBV21-1,CASSKRGDLGYGYTF,TGTGCCAGCAGCAAACGGGGTGATCTGGGCTATGGCTACACCTTC
NA,TRBJ1-2,NA,TRBV28,CATTYPEGYGYTF,TGTGCCACCACCTATCCGGAGGGGTATGGCTACACCTTC
few,TRBJ2-1,TRBD2,TRBV9,CASSTGLAGNYNEQFF,TGTGCCAGCAGCACTGGACTAGCGGGGAACTACAATGAGCAGTTCTTC